This TCR beta chain was documented in a study of OX40 agonist ivuxolimab in advanced cancers. For the study in its entirety: Ivuxolimab, which targeted the costimulatory receptor OX40 (CD134), was an agonistic, fully human IgG2 monoclonal antibody. Among the roughly 50 dose-escalation patients, about 20 had hepatocellular carcinoma, around 15 melanoma, 9 renal cell carcinoma and 9 head and neck cancer. Intravenous ivuxolimab was administered to patients every 2 weeks at six dose levels: 0.01, 0.1, 0.3, 1.5, 3 and 10 mg/kg. Prior anti-PD-1, anti-PD-L1 or anti-CTLA-4 therapy was permitted, and approximately 41% of dose-escalation patients had received checkpoint inhibitors. In the dose-escalation cohort, more than 75% of patients were male, and the mean age was approximately 60 years, with a range of roughly 23 to 85. Partial responses were achieved by three dose-escalation patients, of whom one had hepatocellular carcinoma and two had cutaneous melanoma. The monotherapy dose-escalation portion (N ≈ 55 patients) of the phase I ivuxolimab trial is reported in the paper. Peripheral TCRbeta sequencing aimed to test whether ivuxolimab altered TCR sequence diversity and caused clonal T-cell expansion.

Patients with autoimmune disease history or receiving systemic immunosuppression were excluded from the trial. In every dose cohort, peripheral blood was drawn for TCR sequencing at baseline, cycle 4 day 1, and cycle 7 day 1. The samples were taken from a phase I, first-in-human, multicenter, open-label dose-escalation trial of ivuxolimab. Adults with locally advanced or metastatic head and neck squamous cell, hepatocellular, melanoma or renal cell carcinoma were enrolled in the trial. CD4+ and CD8+ T cells were sorted separately from peripheral blood before TCR sequencing. Results the study describes overall, beyond this receptor: Low levels of normalized T-cell clonal expansion were also seen in some patients who did not respond. Partial responders in the 0.1-3.0 mg/kg groups had among the lowest normalized peripheral clonal expansion, especially among CD8+ T cells. The antigen specificity of the peripheral T cells that underwent clonal expansion was not determined. At doses of 0.1 to 3.0 mg/kg, clonal expansion of both CD4+ and CD8+ T cells in blood was seen between baseline and week 6. After ivuxolimab, more expanded clones were found on average in CD8+ T cells than in CD4+ T cells.

This clone was counted only a few times. This clone's antigen is unknown. There are no base qualities to consult, and no much larger clone falls within one base. CDR1 and CDR2 are read off the germline V gene as ENHRY and SYGVKD. A distance of 12 bases separates the germline ends of V and J, which lose 0 bases and 7 bases respectively. Counted from cysteine to phenylalanine, this CDR3 has 14 amino acids. Only the CDR3 region is kept as DNA, spanning 42 bases read in frame from base 1. Genomic DNA was isolated from the sorted cells so that the TCRbeta CDR3 region could be sequenced. TCRbeta CDR3 regions were sequenced using the immunoSEQ Assay. TCRdb carries this immuneACCESS record with in-frame sequences only. Its versions omit some clonotypes, under half of them owing to an unresolved V gene in the studies checked, with the rest unexplained. Present in this sample are 65,000 to 90,000 clones, about 85% of which were seen just once. Under 0.55% of the sample is held by the ten biggest clonotypes.

The origin of this receptor is an adult with an advanced solid tumor such as melanoma, head and neck, liver or kidney cancer. The chain employs TRBV10-3 and TRBJ1-2, and possibly TRBD1, on 6 matching bases. The specimen comprised CD4+ or CD8+ T cells sorted from blood, sampled in a trial of the OX40 agonist ivuxolimab. The DNA sequence is TGTGCCATCAGTGAGTCGTACAGGGACTTTGGCTACACCTTC. This translates into CAISESYRDFGYTF.